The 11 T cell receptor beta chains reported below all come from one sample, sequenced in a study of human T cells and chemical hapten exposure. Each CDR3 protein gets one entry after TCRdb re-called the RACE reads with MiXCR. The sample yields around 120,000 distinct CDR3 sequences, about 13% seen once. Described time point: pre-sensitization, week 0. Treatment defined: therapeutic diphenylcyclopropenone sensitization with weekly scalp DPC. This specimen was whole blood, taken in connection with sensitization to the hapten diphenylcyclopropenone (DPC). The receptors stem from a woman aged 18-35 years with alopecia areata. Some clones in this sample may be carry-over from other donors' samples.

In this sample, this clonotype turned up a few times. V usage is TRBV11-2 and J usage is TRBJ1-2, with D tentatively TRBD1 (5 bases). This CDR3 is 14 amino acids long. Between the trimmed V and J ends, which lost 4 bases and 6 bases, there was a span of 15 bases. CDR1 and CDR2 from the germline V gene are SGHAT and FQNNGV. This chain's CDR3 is CASSSTLGQDGYTF. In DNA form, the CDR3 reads TGTGCCAGCAGCTCGACTTTGGGGCAAGATGGCTACACCTTC.

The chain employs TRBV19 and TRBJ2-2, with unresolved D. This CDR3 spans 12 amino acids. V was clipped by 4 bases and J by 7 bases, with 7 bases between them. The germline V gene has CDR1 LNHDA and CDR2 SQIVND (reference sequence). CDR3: CASSTEDGELFF. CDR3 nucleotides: TGTGCCAGTAGTACCGAGGACGGGGAGCTGTTTTTT.

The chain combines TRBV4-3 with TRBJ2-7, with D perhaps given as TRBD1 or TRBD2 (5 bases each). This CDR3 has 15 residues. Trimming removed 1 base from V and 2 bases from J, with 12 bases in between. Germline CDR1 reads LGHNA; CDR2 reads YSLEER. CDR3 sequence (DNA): TGCGCCAGCAGCCAAGCTCTCCCGGGGCCCTACGAGCAGTACTTC. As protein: CASSQALPGPYEQYF.

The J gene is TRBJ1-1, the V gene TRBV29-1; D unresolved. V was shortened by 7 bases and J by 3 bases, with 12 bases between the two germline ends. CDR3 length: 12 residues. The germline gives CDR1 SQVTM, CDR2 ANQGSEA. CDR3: CSAGLIHTEAFF. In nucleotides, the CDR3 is TGCAGCGCCGGACTAATACACACTGAAGCTTTCTTT.

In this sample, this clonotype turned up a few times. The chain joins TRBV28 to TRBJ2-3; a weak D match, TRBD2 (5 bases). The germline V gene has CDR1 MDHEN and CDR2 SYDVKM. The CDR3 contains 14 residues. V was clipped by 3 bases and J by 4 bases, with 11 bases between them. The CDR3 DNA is TGTGCCAGCAGTTTGGGCCTAGCCGCAGATACGCAGTATTTT. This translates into CASSLGLAADTQYF.

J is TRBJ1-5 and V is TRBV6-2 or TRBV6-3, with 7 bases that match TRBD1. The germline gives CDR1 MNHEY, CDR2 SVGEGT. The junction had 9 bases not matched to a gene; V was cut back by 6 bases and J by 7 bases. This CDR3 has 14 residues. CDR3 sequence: CASSLPGQLQPQHF. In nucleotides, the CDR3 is TGTGCCAGCAGCTTACCGGGACAGTTGCAGCCCCAGCATTTT.

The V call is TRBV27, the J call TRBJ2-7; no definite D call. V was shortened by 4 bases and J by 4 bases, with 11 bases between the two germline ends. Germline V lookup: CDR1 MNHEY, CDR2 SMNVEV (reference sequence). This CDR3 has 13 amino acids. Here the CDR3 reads CASSSGFGYEQYF. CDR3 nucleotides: TGTGCCAGCAGTTCTGGGTTTGGGTACGAGCAGTACTTC.

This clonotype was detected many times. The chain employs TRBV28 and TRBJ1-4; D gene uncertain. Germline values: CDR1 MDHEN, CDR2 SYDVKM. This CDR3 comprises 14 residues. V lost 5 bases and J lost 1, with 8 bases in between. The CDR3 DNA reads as TGTGCCAGCAGTCTAGGGAGAACTAATGAAAAACTGTTTTTT. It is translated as CASSLGRTNEKLFF.

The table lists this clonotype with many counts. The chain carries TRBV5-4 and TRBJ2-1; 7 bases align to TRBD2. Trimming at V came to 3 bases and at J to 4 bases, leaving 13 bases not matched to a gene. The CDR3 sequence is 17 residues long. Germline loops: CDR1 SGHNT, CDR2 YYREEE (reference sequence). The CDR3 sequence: CASSSYTGTIMYNEQFF. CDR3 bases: TGTGCCAGCAGCTCGTACACCGGGACTATTATGTACAATGAGCAGTTCTTC.

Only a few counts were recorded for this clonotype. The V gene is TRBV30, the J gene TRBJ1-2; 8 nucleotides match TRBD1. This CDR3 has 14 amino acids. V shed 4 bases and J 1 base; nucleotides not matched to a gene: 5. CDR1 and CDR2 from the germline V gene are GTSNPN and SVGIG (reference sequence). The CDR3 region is CAWNTDRVNYGYTF. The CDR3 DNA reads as TGTGCCTGGAACACGGACAGGGTTAACTATGGCTACACCTTC.

The CDR3 DNA reads TGCAGTGCTAGAGTGAGTGGCACTCAGCCCCAGCATTTT. This encodes CSARVSGTQPQHF. The chain combines TRBV20-1 with TRBJ1-5; no definite D call. The germline gives CDR1 DFQATT, CDR2 SNEGSKA (reference sequence). The CDR3 spans 13 residues. The germline V and J ends were trimmed by 1 base and 6 bases, with 10 bases remaining between them.